Each of the 20 T cell receptor beta chains below was sequenced from the same sample in a study of blood T cells in healthy people across ages. The use of a sample-barcoded 5' primer and a J-beta primer mix characterized a second PCR of about 6 to 11 cycles. TCRdb analysed the 5' RACE reads with MiXCR anew, one entry per CDR3 protein. In the table there are more than 650,000 distinct CDR3 sequences, about 24% of which are singletons. The sequenced sample was blood. These receptor sequences come from a man in his 70s in good health.

V is TRBV20-1 and J is TRBJ2-5; 9 bases are a match to TRBD1. The length of the CDR3 is 13 residues. Germline loops: CDR1 DFQATT, CDR2 SNEGSKA (reference sequence). J gave up 4 bases and V 3 bases, and 3 bases lay outside the gene matches. For the CDR3, the DNA is TGCAGTGCTAGGACAGGGGGGAGAGAGACCCAGTACTTC. Amino acid sequence: CSARTGGRETQYF.

This chain connects TRBV11-1 to TRBJ2-3, with D possibly matching TRBD2 (5 bases). Trimming cost V 7 bases and J 6 bases, with 14 bases left between them. Germline V CDR1 and CDR2: SGHAT, FQDESV (reference sequence). The CDR3 totals 13 residues. CDR3: CASMTIQRDTQYF. The CDR3 nucleotides are TGTGCCAGCATGACTATACAACGGGATACGCAGTATTTT.

The V call is TRBV5-1, the J call TRBJ2-7; 7 positions match TRBD1. Germline V gene lookup returns CDR1 SGHRS and CDR2 YFSETQ. V lost 5 bases to trimming and J lost 4 bases; unmatched junction nucleotides: 6. The CDR3 spans 13 residues. CDR3 sequence: CASSSGTEYEQYF. CDR3 bases: TGCGCCAGCAGTTCCGGGACAGAGTACGAGCAGTACTTC.

This clonotype occurred many times. The chain combines TRBV29-1 with TRBJ2-1; D is uncertain. Trimming shortened V by 3 bases and J by 7 bases, and 7 bases separated the two germline ends. Per germline, CDR1 SQVTM and CDR2 ANQGSEA. The CDR3 length is 11 residues. The CDR3 nucleotides are TGCAGCGTTGACACGACGAATGAGCAGTTCTTC. Translating it yields CSVDTTNEQFF.

This chain joins TRBV6-1 and TRBJ2-5, with 8 bases fitting TRBD1. The J call could be wrong; TRBJ2-1 is a better fit for the DNA end. The CDR3 contains 14 residues. Germline lookup yields CDR1 MNHNS and CDR2 SASEGT. The CDR3 is CASKTGTGYNEQFF. In DNA form, the CDR3 reads TGTGCCAGCAAGACCGGGACAGGCTACAATGAGCAGTTCTTC.

This clonotype was found a few times. The rearrangement uses TRBV5-1 and TRBJ2-3; TRBD1 agrees at 11 bases. Germline V gene data show CDR1 as SGHRS and CDR2 as YFSETQ. Unmatched junction bases numbered 7, after V lost 2 bases and J lost 8 bases. The CDR3 runs 15 residues. The CDR3 DNA is TGCGCCAGCAGCTTACGGACAGGGGGCGCCGCTACGCAGTATTTT. Its protein is CASSLRTGGAATQYF.

The chain is built from TRBV29-1 and TRBJ1-1, with D possibly TRBD1 on 6 matching bases. Germline-derived CDR1 and CDR2 are SQVTM and ANQGSEA. The CDR3 has 14 amino acids. V lost 6 bases and J 5 bases, leaving 19 bases between the germline ends. CDR3 coding DNA: TGCAGCGTCGTCAAAGGACAGTGGGGGACTGAAGCTTTCTTT. It is translated as CSVVKGQWGTEAFF.

The table lists this clonotype with a few counts. The chain links TRBV5-1 to TRBJ1-2; weak D call: TRBD1 (5 bases). The germline V gene encodes CDR1 SGHRS and CDR2 YFSETQ. This CDR3 comprises 13 residues. V lost 1 base, J lost 8 bases, and 12 bases lay in between. The chain's CDR3 is CASSLQGVDGYTF. CDR3 nucleotides: TGCGCCAGCAGCTTGCAGGGAGTGGACGGCTACACCTTC.

A few counts support this clonotype. The V gene is TRBV15, the J gene TRBJ2-7, with a tentative D call TRBD1 (5 bases). CDR1 and CDR2 from the germline V gene are LNHNV and YYDKDF (reference sequence). V was trimmed by 0 bases and J by 4 bases, leaving 13 bases between them. This CDR3 is built from 15 residues. CDR3 sequence (DNA): TGTGCCACCAGCAGAGATCGGCAGGGTATGTACGAGCAGTACTTC. Translation gives CATSRDRQGMYEQYF.

The table lists this clonotype with many counts. The V and J genes are TRBV12-3 or TRBV12-4 and TRBJ2-1; D remains ambiguous. Trimming removed 6 bases at V and 4 bases at J, with 4 bases between. The CDR3 spans 11 residues. The chain's CDR3 is CASRLYNEQFF. The CDR3, as DNA: TGTGCCAGCAGACTTTACAATGAGCAGTTCTTC.

The chain joins TRBV28 to TRBJ1-2; D uncertain. The V and J ends lost 4 bases and 4 bases respectively, with 13 bases between them. CDR1 and CDR2 (germline): MDHEN, SYDVKM. The CDR3 sequence is 14 residues long. CDR3 nucleotide sequence: TGTGCCAGCAGTTATTCCCCGGACGGCTATGGCTACACCTTC. It yields the protein CASSYSPDGYGYTF.

The genes are TRBV29-1 and TRBJ1-2; 11 bases line up with TRBD1. Germline V lookup: CDR1 SQVTM, CDR2 ANQGSEA. J gave up 1 base and V 7 bases, and 5 bases lay outside the gene matches. CDR3 length: 14 amino acids. The CDR3 DNA reads TGCAGCGGCTGGACAGGGGGCCATAACTATGGCTACACCTTC. Its protein product is CSGWTGGHNYGYTF.

This clonotype was counted many times. The chain couples TRBV14 to TRBJ2-3; TRBD2 matches at 11 bases. The CDR3 loop spans 22 amino acids. Germline V gene sequence: CDR1 SGHDN, CDR2 FVKESK. The V segment lost 0 bases and the J segment 0 bases; nucleotides outside the gene matches: 17. CDR3 in DNA: TGTGCCAGCAGCCAAGAGCTTTGGGGTCTAGCGGGGGGCCGAAGCAGCACAGATACGCAGTATTTT. As protein: CASSQELWGLAGGRSSTDTQYF.

This clonotype was detected a few times. This chain connects TRBV30 to TRBJ2-1, with D maybe TRBD2 (6 bases). Germline CDR1 GTSNPN, CDR2 SVGIG (reference sequence). The CDR3 runs to 16 residues. V gave up 1 base and J gave up 1 base, with 14 bases separating them. The CDR3 here is CAWSEGTAFSYNEQFF. As DNA, the CDR3 is TGTGCCTGGAGTGAAGGGACTGCCTTTTCCTACAATGAGCAGTTCTTC.

A few counts support this clonotype. Here the CDR3 DNA reads TGTGCCAGCAGCCAAGATTCGGGGGCCCAAGAGACCCAGTACTTC. Its translation is CASSQDSGAQETQYF. V is TRBV14 and J is TRBJ2-5; perhaps D is TRBD1 or TRBD2 (6 bases each). The V end was cut by 0 bases, the J end by 1 base, with 9 bases between. CDR1 and CDR2 from the germline V gene are SGHDN and FVKESK. The CDR3 has 15 residues.

The CDR3, as DNA: TGCGCCAGCAGCTTGGCCGGGATGAATCAAGAGACCCAGTACTTC. This encodes CASSLAGMNQETQYF. V and J are TRBV5-1 and TRBJ2-5, with D possibly TRBD2 on 5 matching bases. Looked up from germline, CDR1 is SGHRS and CDR2 is YFSETQ. The CDR3 consists of 15 residues. V lost 0 bases to trimming and J lost 2 bases, with 11 bases between them.

V gene TRBV2 combines with J gene TRBJ1-2; D is unclear. This CDR3 contains 11 residues. Trimming cost V 10 bases and J 6 bases, with 12 bases left between them. The germline gives CDR1 SNHLY, CDR2 FYNNEI. The CDR3 sequence: CATTYLHGYTF. The CDR3 DNA follows: TGTGCCACCACATACCTCCATGGCTACACCTTC.

The J gene is TRBJ1-4, the V gene TRBV5-1; no reliable D call. V dropped 0 bases and J dropped 7 bases, with 13 bases sitting between them. This CDR3 is 15 amino acids long. Germline CDR1 is SGHRS and CDR2 is YFSETQ. CDR3 nucleotide sequence: TGCGCCAGCAGCTTGGGTGAAGGATGGGCTGAAAAACTGTTTTTT. This encodes CASSLGEGWAEKLFF.

CDR3 DNA sequence: TGTGCCAGCAACGGCAGGGTAGCTTTCGGGGCCAACGTCCTGACTTTC. This gives the protein CASNGRVAFGANVLTF. The chain joins TRBV28 to TRBJ2-6; tentatively, D is TRBD1 (5 bases). The CDR3 is made up of 16 amino acids. V lost 7 bases and J lost 4, with 17 bases in between. Germline CDR1 reads MDHEN; CDR2 reads SYDVKM.

The V gene is TRBV5-1, the J gene TRBJ1-2, with D possibly being TRBD1 (5 bases). This CDR3 comprises 15 residues. CDR1 SGHRS and CDR2 YFSETQ come from the germline V gene. Trimming pared 4 bases from V and 1 base from J, leaving 14 bases between. Here the CDR3 DNA reads TGCGCCAGCAGCCCGAGGGCGGACAATAACTATGGCTACACCTTC. This translates into CASSPRADNNYGYTF.